This is a list of T cell receptor beta chains from one sample in a study of T-cell reconstitution after alpha-beta-depleted transplantation in children. TCRdb re-called the PCR reads through MiXCR, storing one row per CDR3 protein. Counted here are 500,000 to 750,000 distinct CDR3 sequences, 10% to 15% occurring once; the ten biggest clones make up 2.2%. The sample in question was PBMCs, mostly from graft donor cells, obtained 360 days after TCRalphabeta/CD19-depleted stem cell transplant. The receptor source for this set is a male patient between 5 and 17 years old who had a stem cell transplant for acute myeloid leukemia, so the T cells may come from the graft donor. The CDR3 runs from the conserved cysteine through the conserved F or W. Fields, in order: CDR3 protein, CDR3 DNA, clone size, J gene, CDR3 length, V gene, D gene. The D gene is left open where the match is weak. Only part of the rows carry a size: once, few, many, or a class if the clone is expanded.

CASGLLAGGPGEQFF TGTGCTAGTGGTTTATTGGCGGGAGGGCCGGGAGAGCAGTTCTTC few TRBJ2-1 15 TRBV12-5 TRBD2
CSASDWRGVSPLHF TGCAGTGCTAGTGATTGGAGAGGGGTCTCACCCCTCCACTTT few TRBJ1-6 14 TRBV20-1 -
CASSLVAGTVGNIQYF TGTGCCAGCAGCTTAGTCGCCGGGACAGTGGGAAACATTCAGTACTTC few TRBJ2-4 16 TRBV7-8 TRBD1
CASGRTSGANTGELFF TGCGCCAGCGGACGGACTAGCGGGGCCAACACCGGGGAGCTGTTTTTT - TRBJ2-2 16 TRBV5-1 TRBD2
CASSLFGKFDYEQYF TGCGCCAGCAGCTTGTTTGGGAAATTCGACTACGAGCAGTACTTC - TRBJ2-7 15 TRBV5-1 -
CASSSRGTSGLYEQYF TGTGCCAGCAGCTCTAGGGGGACTAGCGGACTCTACGAGCAGTACTTC many TRBJ2-7 16 TRBV7-2 TRBD2
CASSYRLAGATGELFF TGTGCCAGCAGTTATAGGCTAGCGGGAGCCACCGGGGAGCTGTTTTTT few TRBJ2-2 16 TRBV6-5 TRBD2
CASSLGAGGGSYEQYF TGTGCCAGCAGCTTAGGGGCGGGAGGGGGCTCCTACGAGCAGTACTTC - TRBJ2-7 16 TRBV13 TRBD2
CASGSADTQYF TGTGCTAGTGGAAGTGCCGATACGCAGTATTTT few TRBJ2-3 11 TRBV12-5 -
CASSINRVGTSYNEQFF TGTGCCAGCAGCATAAACAGGGTGGGGACCTCCTACAATGAGCAGTTCTTC few TRBJ2-1 17 TRBV7-3 -
CASSPIDFLANEQFF TGCGCCAGCAGCCCGATCGACTTCCTAGCAAACGAGCAGTTCTTC many TRBJ2-1 15 TRBV5-1 -
CASSFRSGEVYF TGTGCCAGCAGTTTTCGGTCAGGGGAGGTGTATTTT - TRBJ2-3 12 TRBV28 -
CSAASGSRNEQYF TGCAGCGCCGCTAGCGGGAGTCGCAACGAGCAGTACTTC once TRBJ2-7 13 TRBV29-1 TRBD2
CASSWVDRGRNEQYF TGTGCCAGCAGCTGGGTGGACAGGGGGCGCAACGAGCAGTACTTC - TRBJ2-7 15 TRBV7-9 TRBD1